One sample yielded the 28 T cell receptor beta chains listed below, sequenced in a study of T-cell memory formation after mild COVID-19. Each CDR3 protein is one row after TCRdb ran MiXCR on the 5' RACE reads. The data show 95,000 to 120,000 distinct CDR3 sequences, with about 24% seen just once and 40% to 50% held by the top ten. The sequencing sample was made of PBMCs or a T cell subset sorted from them (not recorded which). These receptors originate from a man aged 18 to 29 who had mild COVID-19 (a few samples of this study predate the infection). Cell type and time point are not known.

V gene TRBV5-1 combines with J gene TRBJ2-3; D gene ambiguous. The ends were cut back, 3 bases at V and 4 bases at J, with 9 bases in the middle. Germline V gene data show CDR1 as SGHRS and CDR2 as YFSETQ. The CDR3 is 13 amino acids. The CDR3 nucleotides read TGCGCCAGCAGCTCCCGAGTCGCAGATACGCAGTATTTT. Its protein is CASSSRVADTQYF.

This chain links TRBV4-3 with TRBJ2-3; 9 nucleotides match TRBD2. V was clipped by 0 bases and J by 3 bases; unmatched bases: 7. Germline CDR1 and CDR2: LGHNA and YSLEER. CDR3 size: 17 residues. CDR3 DNA: TGCGCCAGCAGCCAAGAGAGAGGCAGCGGGGGGACAGATACGCAGTATTTT. Protein sequence: CASSQERGSGGTDTQYF.

The V gene is TRBV15, the J gene TRBJ2-1; D possibly corresponds to TRBD1 (6 bases). Trimming pared 1 base from V and 10 bases from J, leaving 17 bases between. Germline-derived CDR1 and CDR2 are LNHNV and YYDKDF (reference sequence). The CDR3 is made up of 15 amino acids. CDR3 nucleotides: TGTGCCACCAGCAGAGGAGATTCGGACAGCAAAGAGCAGTTCTTC. Protein product: CATSRGDSDSKEQFF.

The rearrangement links TRBV15 to TRBJ2-7; D remains unclear. Trimming pared 1 base from V and 1 base from J, leaving 11 bases between. The CDR3 loop spans 15 amino acids. The germline V gene has CDR1 LNHNV and CDR2 YYDKDF (reference sequence). CDR3 bases: TGTGCCACCAGCAGAGCAGTCTCCGGGTCCTACGAGCAGTACTTC. This codes for CATSRAVSGSYEQYF.

The chain is built from TRBV11-2 and TRBJ2-3; D is possibly TRBD1 (8 bases). Germline CDR1 and CDR2: SGHAT and FQNNGV. The CDR3 has 15 residues. Trimming stripped 4 bases from V and 0 bases from J, with 11 bases between. The DNA for the CDR3 is TGTGCCAGCAGCTCACAGGGGGGGAGCACAGATACGCAGTATTTT. This gives the protein CASSSQGGSTDTQYF. The whole variable domain, remainder taken from reference TRBV11-2 and TRBJ2-3, is EAGVAQSPRYKIIEKRQSVAFWCNPISGHATLYWYQQILGQGPKLLIQFQNNGVVDDSQLPKDRFSAERLKGVDSTLKIQPAKLEDSAVYLCASSSQGGSTDTQYFGPGTRLTVL.

The chain uses TRBV7-9 and TRBJ2-5, with 7 bases that match TRBD1. The V and J ends lost 2 bases and 5 bases, in that order; junction bases with no gene match: 5. The CDR3 is 14 residues long. Germline loops: CDR1 SEHNR, CDR2 FQNEAQ (reference sequence). CDR3 sequence (DNA): TGTGCCAGCAGCTTAAGGGGGCCCATGGAGACCCAGTACTTC. Protein: CASSLRGPMETQYF.

This clonotype was counted a few times. V gene TRBV7-9 combines with J gene TRBJ1-6, with D possibly TRBD1 on 6 matching bases. V lost 2 bases and J 6 bases, leaving 11 bases between the germline ends. The CDR3 contains 15 residues. Germline lookup yields CDR1 SEHNR and CDR2 FQNEAQ (reference sequence). DNA for the CDR3: TGTGCCAGCAGCTTACGGGCAGGGGTTAATTCACCCCTCCACTTT. Translation: CASSLRAGVNSPLHF.

This chain links TRBV28 with TRBJ1-1; D ambiguous. The CDR3 loop spans 11 amino acids. In germline, CDR1 is MDHEN, CDR2 SYDVKM. CDR3 sequence reads: CATAGNTEAFF. CDR3 nucleotide sequence: TGTGCGACGGCGGGAAACACTGAAGCTTTCTTT.

This chain links TRBV5-1 with TRBJ2-1; TRBD2 might be the D (6 bases). Germline loops: CDR1 SGHRS, CDR2 YFSETQ. Trimming shortened V by 7 bases and J by 6 bases, and 14 bases separated the two germline ends. This CDR3 comprises 13 residues. DNA of the CDR3: TGCGCCAGCCTGGACTACGACTCCAATGAGCAGTTCTTC. It is translated as CASLDYDSNEQFF.

V gene TRBV4-3 combines with J gene TRBJ2-5; the D is unclear. There are 13 residues in the CDR3. V lost 4 bases to trimming and J lost 3 bases, with 9 bases between them. From germline, CDR1 is LGHNA and CDR2 YSLEER. The CDR3 sequence: CASSPSREETQYF. CDR3 DNA sequence: TGCGCCAGCAGCCCCTCCCGGGAAGAGACCCAGTACTTC.

In its sample, this clonotype was seen a few times. The chain links TRBV4-1 to TRBJ2-7; D may be TRBD1 (5 bases). Germline CDR1 MGHRA, CDR2 YSYEKL. Trimming shortened V by 1 base and J by 3 bases, and 13 bases separated the two germline ends. This CDR3 is built from 15 residues. CDR3 bases: TGCGCCAGCAGCCAAGTCGAAGGGGCCGGCTACGAGCAGTACGTC. Translating gives CASSQVEGAGYEQYV.

This clonotype was counted between two and nine times. V gene TRBV12-3 or TRBV12-4 combines with J gene TRBJ2-3; the D call may be TRBD1 or TRBD2 (5 bases each). With 3 bases removed from V and 2 bases from J, the gap between germline ends came to 12 bases. There are 15 residues in the CDR3. CDR3 protein: CASSFGGINTDTQYF. CDR3 sequence (DNA): TGTGCCAGCAGTTTTGGGGGTATAAACACAGATACGCAGTATTTT.

This clonotype was seen a few times. This chain connects TRBV6-4 to TRBJ2-2; D remains unclear. The CDR3 length is 13 residues. Germline V lookup: CDR1 MRHNA, CDR2 SNTAGT. Trimming stripped 4 bases from V and 3 bases from J, with 6 bases between. Here the CDR3 DNA reads TGTGCCAGCAGTGGAGAGGACACCGGGGAGCTGTTTTTT. Translated: CASSGEDTGELFF.

This chain uses TRBV7-6 with TRBJ2-3; D gene ambiguous. The CDR3 covers 11 residues. The germline V and J ends were trimmed by 7 bases and 6 bases, with 8 bases remaining between them. The V gene's germline CDR1 is SGHVS and CDR2 FNYEAQ. CDR3 loop: CASIPGDTQYF. In DNA, the CDR3 is TGTGCCAGCATCCCGGGCGATACGCAGTATTTT. The entire variable domain, with the rest obtained from reference TRBV7-6 and TRBJ2-3, is as follows: GAGVSQSPRYKVTKRGQDVALRCDPISGHVSLYWYRQALGQGPEFLTYFNYEAQQDKSGLPNDRFSAERPEGSISTLTIQRTEQRDSAMYRCASIPGDTQYFGPGTRLTVL.

The J gene is TRBJ1-5, the V gene TRBV7-6, with D perhaps TRBD1 (5 bases). CDR3 length equals 15 residues. The germline V gene encodes CDR1 SGHVS and CDR2 FNYEAQ. The V end was cut by 2 bases, the J end by 4 bases, with 12 bases between. The CDR3 region has the DNA TGTGCCAGCAGCTTACAAGGGGAATTTAATCAGCCCCAGCATTTT. It yields the protein CASSLQGEFNQPQHF.

The chain combines TRBV12-3 or TRBV12-4 with TRBJ1-1, with D perhaps matching TRBD1 (5 bases). V was pared by 2 bases and J by 8 bases, with 12 bases between. This CDR3 has 13 amino acids. CDR3 residues: CASSLQDTREAFF. CDR3 coding DNA: TGTGCCAGCAGTTTACAGGACACCCGGGAAGCTTTCTTT.

The V call is TRBV20-1, the J call TRBJ1-1; no reliable D call. This CDR3 is 13 amino acids long. Trimming shortened V by 3 bases and J by 5 bases, and 13 bases separated the two germline ends. In germline, CDR1 is DFQATT, CDR2 SNEGSKA (reference sequence). The CDR3 sequence: CSARDQRETEAFF. The CDR3 nucleotides read TGCAGTGCTAGGGACCAAAGGGAGACTGAAGCTTTCTTT.

The sample holds a few counts of this clonotype. The chain carries TRBV27 and TRBJ2-2; 8 positions agree with TRBD1. V lost 7 bases, J lost 3 bases, and 1 base stayed unmatched. The CDR3 extends over 13 amino acids. Germline V gene sequence: CDR1 MNHEY, CDR2 SMNVEV (reference sequence). CDR3: CASKTGDTGELFF. The CDR3, as DNA: TGTGCCAGCAAGACAGGGGACACCGGGGAGCTGTTTTTT.

This clonotype was counted only a few times. The chain uses TRBV4-3 and TRBJ2-1; 16 nucleotides align to TRBD2. The germline V gene has CDR1 LGHNA and CDR2 YSLEER. V shed 4 bases and J 9 bases; nucleotides not matched to a gene: 3. The CDR3 consists of 15 residues. The CDR3 coding sequence is TGCGCCAGCAGCCTGGGACTAGCGGGGGGGACTGAGCAGTTCTTC. Protein: CASSLGLAGGTEQFF.

This clonotype was found a few times. The rearrangement uses TRBV12-3 or TRBV12-4 and TRBJ2-7; TRBD1 matches at 11 bases. The length of the CDR3 is 17 residues. J gave up 6 bases and V 5 bases, and 15 bases lay outside the gene matches. The CDR3 DNA reads TGTGCCAGCAGTCCGGGGGCCGTGGGACAGGGGGTGTTCGAGCAGTACTTC. Amino acids: CASSPGAVGQGVFEQYF.

This clonotype was seen a handful of times. V usage is TRBV7-6 and J usage is TRBJ2-5, with TRBD2 matching 12 bases. Germline CDR1 reads SGHVS; CDR2 reads FNYEAQ. The CDR3 totals 19 residues. J gave up 3 bases and V 5 bases, and 16 bases lay outside the gene matches. For the CDR3, the DNA is TGTGCCAGCAGCAAAGCTGTTCGCACTAGCGGGGGGCCGAAAGAGACCCAGTACTTC. Translated: CASSKAVRTSGGPKETQYF. Together with reference TRBV7-6 and TRBJ2-5, the CDR3 gives the full variable domain: GAGVSQSPRYKVTKRGQDVALRCDPISGHVSLYWYRQALGQGPEFLTYFNYEAQQDKSGLPNDRFSAERPEGSISTLTIQRTEQRDSAMYRCASSKAVRTSGGPKETQYFGPGTRLLVL.

This clonotype has a handful of counts. V usage is TRBV4-1 and J usage is TRBJ2-2, with TRBD1 matching over 7 bases. J lost 4 bases, V lost 5 bases, and 7 bases had no gene match. Germline CDR1 and CDR2: MGHRA and YSYEKL. The CDR3 has 15 residues. The CDR3 nucleotides read TGCGCCAGCAGCACCCGGGACAGCTTCACCGGGGAGCTGTTTTTT. It encodes CASSTRDSFTGELFF.

This chain uses TRBV3-1 with TRBJ1-1; D is uncertain. The CDR3 runs 13 residues. V was pared by 0 bases and J by 7 bases, with 9 bases between. Germline lookup yields CDR1 LGHDT and CDR2 YNNKEL (reference sequence). The CDR3 DNA is TGTGCCAGCAGCCAAGAAAATGGGAATGAAGCTTTCTTT. Encoded protein: CASSQENGNEAFF.

In its sample, this clonotype was seen a few times. V and J are TRBV5-1 and TRBJ1-1; the D is unclear. Germline values: CDR1 SGHRS, CDR2 YFSETQ. The V end lost 1 base, the J end lost 0 bases, and 7 bases lay between the germline ends. The CDR3 extends over 14 amino acids. CDR3 sequence: CASSLFSMNTEAFF. The CDR3 DNA follows: TGCGCCAGCAGCTTGTTTTCGATGAACACTGAAGCTTTCTTT.

The V and J genes are TRBV5-1 and TRBJ2-2, with a weak D call TRBD2 (6 bases). This CDR3 has 16 residues. Germline CDR1 is SGHRS and CDR2 is YFSETQ. The V end lost 6 bases, the J end lost 0 bases, and 15 bases lay between the germline ends. The CDR3 reads CASKPSAIPNTGELFF. CDR3 DNA: TGCGCCAGCAAGCCTAGCGCCATACCGAACACCGGGGAGCTGTTTTTT.

In this sample, this clonotype turned up a few times. This chain uses TRBV5-1 with TRBJ1-2, with 10 nucleotides matching TRBD1. Germline V CDR1 and CDR2: SGHRS, YFSETQ. The V segment lost 4 bases and the J segment 6 bases; nucleotides outside the gene matches: 12. This CDR3 spans 16 amino acids. The CDR3 DNA is TGCGCCAGCAGCCCTGCGGGCGGGACAGGGGCCGATGGCTACACCTTC. Protein product: CASSPAGGTGADGYTF.

This chain joins TRBV6-5 and TRBJ2-7; perhaps TRBD2 as D (6 bases). CDR1 and CDR2 (germline): MNHEY, SVGAGI. The CDR3 extends over 14 amino acids. The ends were cut back, 2 bases at V and 2 bases at J, with 10 bases in the middle. The chain's CDR3 is CASSYGGAAYEQYF. DNA of the CDR3: TGTGCCAGCAGTTACGGCGGGGCTGCCTACGAGCAGTACTTC.

V is TRBV6-6 and J is TRBJ2-7; the match to TRBD1 covers 8 bases. With V trimmed by 6 bases and J by 0 bases, 1 base remained unmatched. The CDR3 is 13 amino acids. Germline V gene sequence: CDR1 MNHNY, CDR2 SVGAGI (reference sequence). The CDR3 loop is CASSTGGSYEQYF. CDR3 nucleotides: TGTGCCAGCAGCACAGGGGGCTCCTACGAGCAGTACTTC.